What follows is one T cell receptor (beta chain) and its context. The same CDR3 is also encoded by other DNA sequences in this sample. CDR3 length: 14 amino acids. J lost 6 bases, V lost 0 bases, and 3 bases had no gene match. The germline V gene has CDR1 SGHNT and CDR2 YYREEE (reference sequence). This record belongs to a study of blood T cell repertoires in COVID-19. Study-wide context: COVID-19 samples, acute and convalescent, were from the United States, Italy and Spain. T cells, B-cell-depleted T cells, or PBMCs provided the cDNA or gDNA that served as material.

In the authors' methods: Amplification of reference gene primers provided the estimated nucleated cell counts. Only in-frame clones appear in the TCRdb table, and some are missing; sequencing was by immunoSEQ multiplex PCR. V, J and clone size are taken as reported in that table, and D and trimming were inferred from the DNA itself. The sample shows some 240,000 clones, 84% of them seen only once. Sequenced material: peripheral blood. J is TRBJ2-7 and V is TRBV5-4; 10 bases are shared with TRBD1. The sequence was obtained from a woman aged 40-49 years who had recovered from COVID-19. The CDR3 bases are TGTGCCAGCAGCTTGGAGGGACAGGGGCGCGAGCAGTACTTC. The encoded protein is CASSLEGQGREQYF.